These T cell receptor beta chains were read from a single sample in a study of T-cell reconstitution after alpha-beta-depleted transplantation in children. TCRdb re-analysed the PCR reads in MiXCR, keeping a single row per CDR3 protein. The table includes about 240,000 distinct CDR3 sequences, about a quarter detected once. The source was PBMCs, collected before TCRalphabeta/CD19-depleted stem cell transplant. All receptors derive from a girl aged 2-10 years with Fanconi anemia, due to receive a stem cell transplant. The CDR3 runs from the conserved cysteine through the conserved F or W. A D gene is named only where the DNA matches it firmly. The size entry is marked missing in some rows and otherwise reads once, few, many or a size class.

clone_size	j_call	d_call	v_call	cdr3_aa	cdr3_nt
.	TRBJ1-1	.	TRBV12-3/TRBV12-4	CASSPRVLNTEAFF	TGTGCCAGCAGTCCCCGGGTTTTGAACACTGAAGCTTTCTTT
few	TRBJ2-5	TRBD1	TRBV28	CASSLRTGGRETQYF	TGTGCCAGCAGTTTACGGACAGGGGGCAGGGAGACCCAGTACTTC
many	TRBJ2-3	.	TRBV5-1	CASSLALRTDTQYF	TGCGCCAGCAGCTTGGCCCTACGCACAGATACGCAGTATTTT
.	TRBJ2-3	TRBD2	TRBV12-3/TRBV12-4	CASSSSRGQLAGGPSTDTQYF	TGTGCCAGCAGTTCAAGCAGGGGACAACTAGCGGGGGGGCCGAGCACAGATACGCAGTATTTT
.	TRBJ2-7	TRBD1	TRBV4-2	CASSHRDRGTYEQYF	TGTGCCAGCAGCCACCGGGACAGGGGGACCTACGAGCAGTACTTC
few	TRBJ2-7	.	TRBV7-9	CASRGDWYEQYF	TGTGCCAGCAGAGGAGATTGGTACGAGCAGTACTTC
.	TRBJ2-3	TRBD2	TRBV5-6	CASSELAGDHTDTQYF	TGTGCCAGCAGCGAACTAGCGGGGGACCACACAGATACGCAGTATTTT
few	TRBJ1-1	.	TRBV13	CASSSLGAGNTEAFF	TGTGCCAGCAGCTCCCTTGGGGCAGGGAACACTGAAGCTTTCTTT
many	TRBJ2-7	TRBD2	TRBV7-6	CASSLGREASYEQYF	TGTGCCAGCAGCTTGGGGCGGGAGGCCTCCTACGAGCAGTACTTC
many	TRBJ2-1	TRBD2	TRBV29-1	CSSTSGIEEQFF	TGCAGCTCCACTAGCGGGATAGAAGAGCAGTTCTTC
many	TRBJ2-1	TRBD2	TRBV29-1	CSVTSGRAQSYNEQFF	TGCAGCGTCACTAGCGGGAGGGCCCAATCCTACAATGAGCAGTTCTTC
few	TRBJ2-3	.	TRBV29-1	CSGGLNTDTQYF	TGCAGCGGTGGACTCAACACAGATACGCAGTATTTT
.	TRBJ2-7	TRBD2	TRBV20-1	CSATSGRAFYEQYF	TGCAGTGCTACTAGCGGGAGGGCCTTCTACGAGCAGTACTTC
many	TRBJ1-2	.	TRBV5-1	CASSLVPANYGYTF	TGCGCCAGCAGCTTGGTCCCGGCGAACTATGGCTACACCTTC
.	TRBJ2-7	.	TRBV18	CASSRRDTTYEQYF	TGTGCCAGCTCACGCCGGGACACCACCTACGAGCAGTACTTC
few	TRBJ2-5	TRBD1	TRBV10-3	CAISDRRQGQETQYF	TGTGCCATCAGTGACCGACGACAGGGCCAAGAGACCCAGTACTTC
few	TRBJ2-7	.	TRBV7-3	CASSLIGGELFF	TGTGCCAGCAGCTTAATTGGGGGAGAGCTCTTCTTC
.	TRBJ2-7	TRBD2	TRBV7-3	CASSLRRTSGSEQYF	TGTGCCAGCAGCTTACGACGGACTAGCGGGAGCGAGCAGTACTTC
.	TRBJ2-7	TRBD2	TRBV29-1	CSVEVPSGSHEQYF	TGCAGCGTTGAAGTCCCTAGCGGGAGCCACGAGCAGTACTTC
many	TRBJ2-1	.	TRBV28	CASRDLKPDNNEQFF	TGTGCCAGCAGAGACCTTAAACCCGACAACAATGAGCAGTTCTTC
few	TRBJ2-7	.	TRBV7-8	CASSLVQGPSYEQYF	TGTGCCAGCAGCTTAGTCCAAGGGCCAAGCTACGAGCAGTACTTC
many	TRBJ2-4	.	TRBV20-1	CSATKRPGHGKNIQYF	TGCAGTGCAACGAAACGACCGGGACACGGAAAAAACATTCAGTACTTC
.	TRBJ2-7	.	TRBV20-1	CSAPETTLYEQYF	TGCAGTGCTCCCGAAACTACCCTCTACGAGCAGTACTTC
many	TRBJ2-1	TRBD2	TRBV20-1	CSALLAGSNEQFF	TGCAGTGCTTTACTAGCGGGGTCGAATGAGCAGTTCTTC
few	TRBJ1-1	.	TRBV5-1	CASRDEARTEAFF	TGCGCCAGCAGAGACGAGGCGAGGACTGAAGCTTTCTTT
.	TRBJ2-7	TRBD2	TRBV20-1	CSAAPGLASSYEQYF	TGCAGTGCTGCTCCGGGACTAGCCAGTTCCTACGAGCAGTACTTC
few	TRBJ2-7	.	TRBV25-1	CASRFGGTYEQYF	TGTGCCAGCAGGTTCGGAGGGACGTACGAGCAGTACTTC
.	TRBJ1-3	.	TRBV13	CASSPVGHSSGNTIYF	TGTGCCAGCAGCCCCGTCGGTCATTCCTCTGGAAACACCATATATTTT
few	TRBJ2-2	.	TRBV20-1	CSAFTGELFF	TGCAGTGCTTTCACCGGGGAGCTGTTTTTT
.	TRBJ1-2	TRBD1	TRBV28	CASSLLTGGPNYGYTF	TGTGCCAGCAGTTTACTTACAGGGGGCCCTAACTATGGCTACACCTTC
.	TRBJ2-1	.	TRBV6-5	CASTATSPRYNEQFF	TGTGCCAGTACGGCCACGAGCCCACGCTACAATGAGCAGTTCTTC
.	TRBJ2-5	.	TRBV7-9	CASSPDRPPIFF	TGTGCCAGCAGCCCCGACAGGCCGCCGATTTTCTTC
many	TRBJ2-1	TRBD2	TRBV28	CASTSSAGGLEQFF	TGTGCCAGCACATCTAGTGCGGGGGGTCTTGAGCAGTTCTTC
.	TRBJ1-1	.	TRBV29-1	CSGRHVPNTEAFF	TGCAGCGGGAGACACGTCCCGAACACTGAAGCTTTCTTT
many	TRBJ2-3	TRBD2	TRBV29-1	CSVVGSGRADTQYF	TGCAGCGTTGTGGGTAGCGGGAGAGCAGATACGCAGTATTTT
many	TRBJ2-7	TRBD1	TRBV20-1	CSARDRAGGYYEQYF	TGCAGTGCTAGAGATCGGGCAGGGGGTTATTACGAGCAGTACTTC
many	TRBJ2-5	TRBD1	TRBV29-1	CSVDRGQETQYF	TGCAGCGTTGACAGGGGGCAAGAGACCCAGTACTTC
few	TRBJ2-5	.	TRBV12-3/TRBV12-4	CASSLAPWEVETQYF	TGTGCCAGCAGTTTAGCGCCTTGGGAGGTGGAGACCCAGTACTTC
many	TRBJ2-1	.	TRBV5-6	CASSLADEGYNEQFF	TGTGCCAGCAGCCTGGCCGATGAGGGGTACAATGAGCAGTTCTTC
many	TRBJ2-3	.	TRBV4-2	CASSQAGRSQYF	TGTGCCAGCAGCCAAGCCGGGCGGTCGCAGTATTTT
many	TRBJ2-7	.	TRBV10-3	CAIGGGGSSYEQYF	TGTGCCATCGGGGGCGGGGGAAGCTCCTACGAGCAGTACTTC
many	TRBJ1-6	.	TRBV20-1	CSARDQAASPLHF	TGCAGTGCTAGAGATCAGGCAGCTTCACCCCTCCACTTT
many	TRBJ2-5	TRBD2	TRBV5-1	CASSQGLAEETQYF	TGCGCCAGCAGCCAGGGACTAGCGGAAGAGACCCAGTACTTC
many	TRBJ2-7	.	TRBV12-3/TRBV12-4	CASSTPPYEQYF	TGTGCCAGCAGTACCCCTCCTTACGAGCAGTACTTC
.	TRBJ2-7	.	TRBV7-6	CASSLGTGRPSYEQYF	TGTGCCAGCAGCTTAGGAACAGGGAGGCCATCCTACGAGCAGTACTTC
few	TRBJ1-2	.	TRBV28	CASSLRNYGYTF	TGTGCCAGCAGTTTACGGAACTATGGCTACACCTTC
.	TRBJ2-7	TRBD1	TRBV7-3	CASSPGQVPLYEQYF	TGTGCCAGCAGCCCCGGACAGGTCCCTCTTTACGAGCAGTACTTC
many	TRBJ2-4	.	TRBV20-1	CSANYAAELAKNIQYF	TGCAGTGCTAACTATGCAGCGGAATTAGCCAAAAACATTCAGTACTTC
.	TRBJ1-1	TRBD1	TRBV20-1	CSAPGRTGGLEAFF	TGCAGTGCTCCCGGGCGGACAGGGGGCCTTGAAGCTTTCTTT
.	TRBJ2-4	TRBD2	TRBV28	CASSPIAGSRYF	TGTGCCAGCAGTCCTATAGCGGGATCGCGGTACTTC
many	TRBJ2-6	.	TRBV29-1	CSVEVYLSSGANVLTF	TGCAGCGTTGAGGTCTATCTAAGCTCTGGGGCCAACGTCCTGACTTTC
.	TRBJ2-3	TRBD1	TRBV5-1	CASSVSGTGDPDTQYF	TGCGCCAGCAGCGTTTCGGGGACAGGGGACCCAGATACGCAGTATTTT
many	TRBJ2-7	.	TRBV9	CASSVDPEAYEQYF	TGTGCCAGCAGCGTGGACCCTGAAGCCTACGAGCAGTACTTC
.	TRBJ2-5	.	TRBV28	CASTRPRWETQYF	TGTGCCAGCACGAGACCCCGCTGGGAGACCCAGTACTTC
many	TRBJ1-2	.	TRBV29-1	CSVPTGANYGYTF	TGCAGCGTCCCTACAGGAGCTAACTATGGCTACACCTTC
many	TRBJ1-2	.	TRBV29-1	CSVGRTNTYGYTF	TGCAGCGTTGGAAGAACTAATACCTATGGCTACACCTTC
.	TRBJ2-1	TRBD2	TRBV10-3	CTISFNSPFLAGGHNEQFF	TGTACCATCAGTTTTAACTCTCCCTTTCTAGCGGGGGGGCACAATGAGCAGTTCTTC
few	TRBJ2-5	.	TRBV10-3	CAISERSQETQYF	TGTGCCATCAGTGAGCGGAGCCAAGAGACCCAGTACTTC